Following are 3 T cell receptor beta chains from one sample sequenced in a study of regulatory T cells in long-lasting Graves disease. Regarding time point: newly diagnosed GD, antithyroid drugs for less than 3 months. The authors made the TCR library using RNA they extracted from PBMCs. Libraries of TCR beta came from iRepertoire HTBI primers plus Arm-PCR of CDR3 regions. One entry per CDR3 protein, called by TCRdb with MiXCR from the multiplex PCR reads. Of approximately 350,000 distinct CDR3 sequences detected, roughly 16% appear once; the ten largest clones hold 20%. The same data also contributed to another study, on T cells in Graves' hyperthyroidism and ophthalmopathy.

Specimen: peripheral blood mononuclear cells (PBMCs), collected at new diagnosis, from a patient treated with antithyroid drugs. The source is a woman aged 18-30 years with Graves disease.

The rearrangement uses TRBV6-2 or TRBV6-3 and TRBJ2-3; D is possibly TRBD1 or TRBD2 (5 bases each). Germline CDR1 and CDR2: MNHEY and SVGEGT. The CDR3 consists of 15 residues. Deletions cut 7 bases from V and 0 bases from J, with 14 bases between. The CDR3 nucleotides read TGTGCCAGCACCGGGGCACCAACTAGCACAGATACGCAGTATTTT. This codes for CASTGAPTSTDTQYF.

This clonotype was found a few times. The chain is built from TRBV10-3 and TRBJ1-5, with D uncertain. Germline assignment: CDR1 ENHRY and CDR2 SYGVKD. This CDR3 region has 15 residues. V lost 1 base and J lost 2, with 9 bases in between. The CDR3, as DNA: TGTGCCATCAGTGAGTATAGTGGAGGCAATCAGCCCCAGCATTTT. Translating gives CAISEYSGGNQPQHF.

This clonotype was picked up many times. V and J are TRBV7-9 and TRBJ1-1; D is perhaps TRBD1 (5 bases). This CDR3 has 16 amino acids. V was cut by 2 bases and J by 2 bases, with 15 bases left in between. In germline, CDR1 is SEHNR, CDR2 FQNEAQ (reference sequence). The CDR3, as DNA: TGTGCCAGCAGCTTATTCGACAGAACCCGAAACACTGAAGCTTTCTTT. Protein product: CASSLFDRTRNTEAFF.